This T cell receptor beta chain was recovered during a study of blood T cell repertoires in COVID-19. Original data processing: How many nucleated cells were present was estimated from reference gene primer amplification. Here immunoSEQ multiplex PCR was the method, and the copy in TCRdb shows in-frame clones only, minus some. The V and J calls and clone size come from that table; D and trimming were worked out from the DNA. The sample shows roughly 260,000 clones, 82% of them seen only once. Trimming took off 0 bases at V and 0 bases at J, with 12 bases between the two ends. CDR3 length: 15 amino acids. Germline lookup yields CDR1 GTSNPN and CDR2 SVGIG (reference sequence).

The sequence derives from a woman in her 70s with acute or convalescent COVID-19. Sample: peripheral blood. The chain links TRBV30 to TRBJ2-7; D is perhaps TRBD2 (7 bases). CDR3 sequence reads: CAWSVGGANSYEQYF. The CDR3 DNA sequence: TGTGCCTGGAGTGTGGGGGGGGCTAACTCCTACGAGCAGTACTTC.